This TCR beta chain was sequenced for a study of blood T cell repertoires in COVID-19 (dated by TCRdb to 2020 to 2021). For the wider study: Samples from collaborators originated in the United States, Italy and Spain and spanned both the acute and convalescent phases of COVID-19. The material from the prospective study consisted of cDNA or gDNA derived from T cells, B-cell-depleted T cells, or PBMCs. The repertoires were made available in a free public database intended to serve as a resource for research on the immune response to SARS-CoV-2. Nearly every sample came with metadata listing a de-identified subject ID, COVID-19 status, age in years and sex. The dataset comprised deeply sampled blood TCRbeta repertoires from subjects exposed to, actively infected with, or recovered from COVID-19. Where available, HLA class I and class II types were taken from metadata supplied by the sample provider and were not determined by assay-based typing. Samples came from the ongoing ImmuneRACE study (first 160 participants) plus 1,254 subjects from 6 global collaborators.

Study-wide findings and limitations: Clinical and demographic metadata were provided uncurated, with the amount varying by source and participant.

Regarding this clone: It lacks a known antigen. No much larger clonotype is one base removed from it; base qualities were not supplied.

TCRbeta CDR3 regions were amplified from genomic DNA by means of the immunoSEQ Assay, a bias-controlled multiplex PCR. The paper's processing steps were these. The number of nucleated cells in each sample was estimated by amplification of reference gene primers within the assay. Sequence reads were collapsed and filtered to measure the absolute abundance of every unique TCRbeta CDR3 rearrangement. For each sample, productive Simpson clonality was calculated by taking the square root of Simpson's diversity index across productive rearrangements. The table comes from immuneACCESS by way of TCRdb, which keeps in-frame sequences with V and J called. Part of the clones is missing from these tables; in studies checked, under half for an unresolved V gene and the rest for unknown reasons. V and J calls and clone size follow that table, whereas D and trimming were derived from the DNA. The sample records some 100,000 clones, roughly 86% of which are singletons. About 17% of the sample is taken by the ten largest.

Whole blood was collected in K2EDTA tubes by collaborating institutions according to the institutions' own protocols. For TCRbeta analysis, collaborators shipped samples as frozen whole blood, isolated PBMCs, or DNA extracted from either of those sample types. The CDR3 has 15 amino acids, counting the end cysteine and phenylalanine. The retained sequence is limited to the CDR3, 45 bases, with the frame set at the first base. CDR1 and CDR2, looked up from the germline V gene, are SGHAT and FQNNGV. The V and J ends are trimmed by 0 bases and 10 bases, leaving 16 bases between them. The source is a human donor in a cohort sampled during active COVID-19. The chain links TRBV11-2 with TRBJ1-5; the best D guess is TRBD1, with 5 bases matching. The sequencing sample was made of peripheral blood. CDR3 region: CASSLDPSGPHPQHF. The DNA sequence is as follows: TGTGCCAGCAGCTTAGATCCGTCAGGGCCCCATCCCCAGCATTTT. Supplemented by the reference TRBV11-2 and TRBJ1-5 proteins around the CDR3, the complete variable domain is EAGVAQSPRYKIIEKRQSVAFWCNPISGHATLYWYQQILGQGPKLLIQFQNNGVVDDSQLPKDRFSAERLKGVDSTLKIQPAKLEDSAVYLCASSLDPSGPHPQHFGDGTRLSIL.